These 4 T cell receptor beta chains originate from one sample sequenced in a study of blood T cell repertoires in COVID-19. Clones were sequenced by immunoSEQ multiplex PCR, and TCRdb holds only the in-frame ones, with some missing. This sample carries approximately 91,000 clones, over 70% of them seen once, and the ten largest clones take 19%. The specimen was peripheral blood. The receptor set was obtained from a human donor in a cohort sampled during active COVID-19.

The chain carries TRBV3-1 (or the pseudogene TRBV3-2) and TRBJ2-6, with D hard to call. The V end lost 1 base, the J end lost 4 bases, and 5 bases lay between the germline ends. The V gene's germline CDR1 is LGHDT and CDR2 YNNKEL (reference sequence). The CDR3 loop spans 14 amino acids. CDR3 sequence: CASSQASGANVLTF. As DNA, the CDR3 is TGTGCCAGCAGCCAAGCTTCCGGGGCCAACGTCCTGACTTTC.

The V and J genes are TRBV29-1 and TRBJ1-1; TRBD1 might be the D (5 bases). Trimming removed 4 bases at V and 6 bases at J, with 15 bases between. From germline, CDR1 is SQVTM and CDR2 ANQGSEA. The CDR3 is made up of 13 amino acids. The CDR3 sequence: CSVVGYRSAEAFF. For the CDR3, the DNA is TGCAGCGTTGTGGGTTACAGGTCCGCTGAAGCTTTCTTT.

This sequence joins TRBV27 and TRBJ2-7; the match to TRBD2 covers 8 bases. The germline V gene encodes CDR1 MNHEY and CDR2 SMNVEV (reference sequence). The CDR3 length is 14 residues. J lost 4 bases, V lost 5 bases, and 7 bases had no gene match. The CDR3 region has the DNA TGTGCCAGCAGTAGAGCGGGAGAGAGGTACGAGCAGTACTTC. As protein: CASSRAGERYEQYF.

The V gene is TRBV6-6, the J gene TRBJ1-6, with a possible D match to TRBD1 (5 bases). Germline CDR1 and CDR2: MNHNY and SVGAGI (reference sequence). V lost 7 bases, J lost 7 bases, and 14 bases lay in between. The CDR3 is 14 residues long. CDR3 DNA: TGTGCCAGCACCCCTCGGGGGGAAAATTCACCCCTCCACTTT. Residues: CASTPRGENSPLHF.